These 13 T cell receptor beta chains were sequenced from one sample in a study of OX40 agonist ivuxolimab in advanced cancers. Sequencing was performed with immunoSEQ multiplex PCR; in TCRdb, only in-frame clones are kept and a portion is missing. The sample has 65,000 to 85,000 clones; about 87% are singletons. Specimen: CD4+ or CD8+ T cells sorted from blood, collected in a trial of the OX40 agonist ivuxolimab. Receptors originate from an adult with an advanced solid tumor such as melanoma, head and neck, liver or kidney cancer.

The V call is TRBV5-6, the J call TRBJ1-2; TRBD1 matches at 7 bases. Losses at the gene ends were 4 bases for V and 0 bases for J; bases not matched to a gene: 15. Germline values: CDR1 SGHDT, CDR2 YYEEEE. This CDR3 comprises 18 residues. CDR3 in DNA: TGTGCCAGCAGCACACAGACAGGGTGGTACGTAGCTAACTATGGCTACACCTTC. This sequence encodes CASSTQTGWYVANYGYTF.

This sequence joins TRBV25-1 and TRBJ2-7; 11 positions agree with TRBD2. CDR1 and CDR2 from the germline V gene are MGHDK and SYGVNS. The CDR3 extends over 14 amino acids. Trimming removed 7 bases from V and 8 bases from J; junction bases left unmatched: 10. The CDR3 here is CASTQAGTSGQQYF. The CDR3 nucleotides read TGTGCCAGCACTCAAGCGGGGACTAGCGGACAGCAGTACTTC.

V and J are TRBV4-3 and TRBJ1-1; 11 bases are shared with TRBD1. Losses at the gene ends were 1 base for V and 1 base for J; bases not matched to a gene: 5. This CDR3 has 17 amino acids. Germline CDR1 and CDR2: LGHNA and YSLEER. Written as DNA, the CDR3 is TGCGCCAGCAGCCAAGCTGGACAGGGGGCTTGGAACACTGAAGCTTTCTTT. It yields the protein CASSQAGQGAWNTEAFF.

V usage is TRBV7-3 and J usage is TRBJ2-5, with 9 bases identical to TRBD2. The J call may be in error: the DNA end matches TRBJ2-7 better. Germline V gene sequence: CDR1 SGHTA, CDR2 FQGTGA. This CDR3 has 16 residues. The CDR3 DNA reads TGTGCCAGCAGCTTAACGCAAGCGGGGGGCCCCTACGAGCAGTACTTC. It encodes CASSLTQAGGPYEQYF.

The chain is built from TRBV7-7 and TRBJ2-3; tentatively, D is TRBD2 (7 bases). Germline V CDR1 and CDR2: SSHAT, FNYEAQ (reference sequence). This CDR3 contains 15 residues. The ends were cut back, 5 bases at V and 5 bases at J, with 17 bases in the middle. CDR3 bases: TGTGCCAGCAGCCCCTTAGGGGGGGCCCAAGATACGCAGTATTTT. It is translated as CASSPLGGAQDTQYF.

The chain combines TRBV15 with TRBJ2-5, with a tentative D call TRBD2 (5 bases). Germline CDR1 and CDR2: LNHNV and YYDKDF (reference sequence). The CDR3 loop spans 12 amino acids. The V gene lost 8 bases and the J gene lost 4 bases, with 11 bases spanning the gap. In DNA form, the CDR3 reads TGTGCCACCGGACGGGGTCCAGAGACCCAGTACTTC. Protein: CATGRGPETQYF.

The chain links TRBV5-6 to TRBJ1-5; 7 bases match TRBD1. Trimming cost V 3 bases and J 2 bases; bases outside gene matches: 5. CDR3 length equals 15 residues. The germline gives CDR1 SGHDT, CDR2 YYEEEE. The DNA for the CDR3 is TGTGCCAGCAGCTCGCAGGGGGTGGGCAATCAGCCCCAGCATTTT. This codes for CASSSQGVGNQPQHF. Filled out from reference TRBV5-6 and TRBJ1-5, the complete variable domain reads DAGVTQSPTHLIKTRGQQVTLRCSPKSGHDTVSWYQQALGQGPQFIFQYYEEEERQRGNFPDRFSGHQFPNYSSELNVNALLLGDSALYLCASSSQGVGNQPQHFGDGTRLSIL.

CDR3 nucleotide sequence: TGTGCCAGCAATCCGGGGGGCCCCTATTCCCCCTACGAGCAGTACTTC. Residues: CASNPGGPYSPYEQYF. This chain joins TRBV11-3 and TRBJ2-7; perhaps TRBD2 as D (7 bases). CDR1 is SGHNT, CDR2 YENEEA, per germline. CDR3 length: 16 residues. Deletions cut 7 bases from V and 2 bases from J, with 21 bases between. Based on the CDR3 plus reference TRBV11-3 and TRBJ2-7, the full variable domain is EAGVVQSPRYKIIEKKQPVAFWCNPISGHNTLYWYLQNLGQGPELLIRYENEEAVDDSQLPKDRFSAERLKGVDSTLKIQPAELGDSAVYLCASNPGGPYSPYEQYFGPGTRLTVT.

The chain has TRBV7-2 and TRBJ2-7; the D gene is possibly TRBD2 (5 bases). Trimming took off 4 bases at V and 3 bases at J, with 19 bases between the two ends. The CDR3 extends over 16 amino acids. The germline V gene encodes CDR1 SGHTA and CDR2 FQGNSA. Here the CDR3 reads CASSSSGLVGNYEQYF. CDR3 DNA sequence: TGTGCCAGCAGCTCCTCAGGACTGGTGGGGAACTACGAGCAGTACTTC.

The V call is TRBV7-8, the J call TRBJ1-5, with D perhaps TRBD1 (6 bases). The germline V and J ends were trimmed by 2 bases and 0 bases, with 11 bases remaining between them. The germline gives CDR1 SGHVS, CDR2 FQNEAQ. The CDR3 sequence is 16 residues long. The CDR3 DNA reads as TGTGCCAGCAGCTTAATTACAGGGACTAGCAATCAGCCCCAGCATTTT. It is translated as CASSLITGTSNQPQHF.

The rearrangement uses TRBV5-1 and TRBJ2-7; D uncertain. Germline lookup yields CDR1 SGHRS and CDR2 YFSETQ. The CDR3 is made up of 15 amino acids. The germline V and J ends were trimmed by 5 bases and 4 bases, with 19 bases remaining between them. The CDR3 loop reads CASSNSQAGAYEQYF. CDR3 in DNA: TGCGCCAGCAGTAACAGCCAAGCAGGCGCGTACGAGCAGTACTTC.

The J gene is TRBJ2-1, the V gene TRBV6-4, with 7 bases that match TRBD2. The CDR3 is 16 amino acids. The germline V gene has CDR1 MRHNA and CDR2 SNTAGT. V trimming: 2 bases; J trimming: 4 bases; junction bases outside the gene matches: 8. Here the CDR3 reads CASSDRPGTTYNEQFF. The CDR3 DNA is TGTGCCAGCAGTGACCGCCCCGGGACTACTTACAATGAGCAGTTCTTC.

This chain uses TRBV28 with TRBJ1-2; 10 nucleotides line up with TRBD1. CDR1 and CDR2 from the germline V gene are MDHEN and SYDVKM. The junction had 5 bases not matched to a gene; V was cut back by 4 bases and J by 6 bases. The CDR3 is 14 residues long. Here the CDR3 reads CASSSAGQGDGYTF. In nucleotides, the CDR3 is TGTGCCAGCAGTTCAGCAGGACAGGGGGATGGCTACACCTTC.